Listed below are T cell receptor beta chains from one sample, sequenced in a study of blood T cells in healthy people across ages. TCRdb redid the calling of the 5' RACE reads with MiXCR, one entry per CDR3 protein. The sample yields under 700,000 distinct CDR3 sequences, about 24% seen once. These data also featured in a second study, about T cells of mothers and their children.

The sequenced material came from blood. The origin of the receptors is a boy aged 5-17 years in good health. Both conserved end residues are part of each CDR3. A D gene is named only where the DNA matches it firmly. The listing skips clone size in some rows; elsewhere it reads once, few, many or a size class.

d_call: -
clone_size: -
v_call: TRBV5-1
j_call: TRBJ2-7
cdr3_nt: TGCGCCGGCAGCATGACAGGATTCTCCTACGAGCAGTACTTC
cdr3_aa: CAGSMTGFSYEQYF

d_call: TRBD2
clone_size: -
v_call: TRBV5-1
j_call: TRBJ2-7
cdr3_nt: TGCGCCAGCAGCCCATGGGCGGGGGCCTACGAGCAGTACTTC
cdr3_aa: CASSPWAGAYEQYF

d_call: TRBD1
clone_size: few
v_call: TRBV15
j_call: TRBJ2-5
cdr3_nt: TGTGCCACCAGCAGAGAACTCCTTGGGACAGGGGAAGAGACCCAGTACTTC
cdr3_aa: CATSRELLGTGEETQYF

d_call: TRBD2
clone_size: -
v_call: TRBV29-1
j_call: TRBJ2-3
cdr3_nt: TGCAGCGTTGACGGACTAGCGGGAGTAACAGATACGCAGTATTTT
cdr3_aa: CSVDGLAGVTDTQYF

d_call: TRBD1
clone_size: few
v_call: TRBV9
j_call: TRBJ2-1
cdr3_nt: TGTGCCAGCAGCGATGGACAGGGCTACAATGAGCAGTTCTTC
cdr3_aa: CASSDGQGYNEQFF

d_call: TRBD1
clone_size: -
v_call: TRBV20-1
j_call: TRBJ1-2
cdr3_nt: TGCAGTGCTCGGCAGGGGGCCCTAGGGCATGGCTACACCTTC
cdr3_aa: CSARQGALGHGYTF

d_call: -
clone_size: -
v_call: TRBV29-1
j_call: TRBJ1-2
cdr3_nt: TGCAGCGTTGTGGCCGGGGACTATGACTACACCTTC
cdr3_aa: CSVVAGDYDYTF

d_call: TRBD2
clone_size: few
v_call: TRBV2
j_call: TRBJ2-1
cdr3_nt: TGTGCCAGCAGTGAAGCTGGCGGGAGTGCCTACAATGAGCAGTTCTTC
cdr3_aa: CASSEAGGSAYNEQFF

d_call: TRBD1
clone_size: -
v_call: TRBV5-1
j_call: TRBJ2-7
cdr3_nt: TGCGCCAGCAGCTGGACCGGACAGGGGGCCTACGAGCAGTACTTC
cdr3_aa: CASSWTGQGAYEQYF

d_call: -
clone_size: -
v_call: TRBV20-1
j_call: TRBJ1-5
cdr3_nt: TGCAGTGCTAGATGGGCAGGGGAACATCAGCCCCAGCATTTT
cdr3_aa: CSARWAGEHQPQHF

d_call: TRBD1
clone_size: few
v_call: TRBV4-3
j_call: TRBJ2-7
cdr3_nt: TGCGCCAGCAGCCAAGATAAGGGGGCCCAACCTCTAGGGGTTAACGAGCAGTACTTC
cdr3_aa: CASSQDKGAQPLGVNEQYF

d_call: TRBD2
clone_size: once
v_call: TRBV11-2
j_call: TRBJ2-2
cdr3_nt: TGTGCCAGCAGCTTCCGACTAGCGGGAGACACCGGGGAGCTGTTTTTT
cdr3_aa: CASSFRLAGDTGELFF

d_call: -
clone_size: few
v_call: TRBV20-1
j_call: TRBJ1-2
cdr3_nt: TGCAGTGCTAGAGACGAAGCAGTAATCACGCATAACTATGGCTACACCTTC
cdr3_aa: CSARDEAVITHNYGYTF

d_call: TRBD2
clone_size: few
v_call: TRBV20-1
j_call: TRBJ2-1
cdr3_nt: TGCAGTGCTACCGGACTAGCGGGATGGGCCTACAATGAGCAGTTCTTC
cdr3_aa: CSATGLAGWAYNEQFF

d_call: TRBD1
clone_size: -
v_call: TRBV28
j_call: TRBJ2-7
cdr3_nt: TGTGCCAGCAGTCCACACACAGGGGTAGGGGAGCAGTACTTC
cdr3_aa: CASSPHTGVGEQYF

d_call: -
clone_size: -
v_call: TRBV30
j_call: TRBJ1-4
cdr3_nt: TGTGCCTGGAATAGGGGGGATGAAAAACTGTTTTTT
cdr3_aa: CAWNRGDEKLFF

d_call: TRBD1
clone_size: few
v_call: TRBV7-3
j_call: TRBJ2-1
cdr3_nt: TGTGCCAGCAGCACGGGGACAGCGAACAATGAGCAGTTCTTC
cdr3_aa: CASSTGTANNEQFF